Shown below are 5 T cell receptor beta chains from a single sample sequenced in a study of T cells in Graves' hyperthyroidism and ophthalmopathy. Amplified TCR beta CDR3 regions derived from RNA transcripts. RT-PCR in the first round (using the HTBI primer set) targeted the TCR CDR3. MiXCR was run by TCRdb on the multiplex PCR reads, yielding one entry per CDR3 protein. The table has a few hundred thousand distinct CDR3 sequences, about 22% seen once. The sequencing sample was made of blood. The receptor set was obtained from a woman between 65 and 79 years old with Graves' ophthalmopathy.

This rearrangement joins TRBV9 to TRBJ2-1; tentative D call: TRBD1 (6 bases). CDR3 length equals 16 residues. Germline-derived CDR1 and CDR2 are SGDLS and YYNGEE. The V end lost 3 bases, the J end lost 3 bases, and 16 bases lay between the germline ends. The CDR3 nucleotides are TGTGCCAGCAGCGCGACGTCGGGACAATACTACAATGAGCAGTTCTTC. This encodes CASSATSGQYYNEQFF.

This rearrangement joins TRBV15 to TRBJ2-3; no firm D call. Germline V gives CDR1 LNHNV, CDR2 YYDKDF (reference sequence). The CDR3 is 13 residues long. V dropped 5 bases and J dropped 0 bases, with 6 bases sitting between them. The CDR3 region is CATSHKSTDTQYF. DNA of the CDR3: TGTGCCACCAGCCACAAGAGCACAGATACGCAGTATTTT.

This clonotype has a count of ten or more. The chain couples TRBV27 to TRBJ2-3, with 8 bases matching TRBD2. CDR3 length: 15 residues. Per germline, CDR1 MNHEY and CDR2 SMNVEV (reference sequence). With V trimmed by 5 bases and J by 4 bases, 8 bases remained unmatched. The CDR3 coding sequence is TGTGCCAGCAGTCACCTTAGCGGGAAGGCAGATACGCAGTATTTT. It specifies CASSHLSGKADTQYF.

The chain joins TRBV28 to TRBJ1-3, with D uncertain. Germline V gene data show CDR1 as MDHEN and CDR2 as SYDVKM. This CDR3 region has 14 residues. V was pared by 3 bases and J by 4 bases, with 10 bases between. CDR3 in amino acids: CASSLTRGGNTIYF. CDR3 sequence (DNA): TGTGCCAGCAGTTTGACACGCGGGGGAAACACCATATATTTT. Looking up the rest from reference TRBV28 and TRBJ1-3 gives the full variable domain: DVKVTQSSRYLVKRTGEKVFLECVQDMDHENMFWYRQDPGLGLRLIYFSYDVKMKEKGDIPEGYSVSREKKERFSLILESASTNQTSMYLCASSLTRGGNTIYFGEGSWLTVV.

The chain couples TRBV5-1 to TRBJ2-2; TRBD2 is a possible D gene (6 bases). V was pared by 9 bases and J by 5 bases, with 20 bases between. Per germline, CDR1 SGHRS and CDR2 YFSETQ. This CDR3 spans 15 amino acids. The CDR3 sequence is CATPGIGRRTGELFF. CDR3 sequence (DNA): TGCGCCACCCCCGGAATCGGGAGACGGACCGGGGAGCTGTTTTTT.